The next 5 T cell receptor beta chains were all read from a single sample in a study of T cell responses to AZD1222 COVID-19 vaccine. The assay was immunoSEQ multiplex PCR, and TCRdb's table has in-frame clones only and misses some. Here the sample spans 140,000 to 150,000 clones, roughly 85% being singletons. This specimen consisted of peripheral blood, obtained on day 0 of AZD1222 vaccination. These receptors originate from an adult in good health.

The chain recombines TRBV7-9 with TRBJ2-5, with D perhaps being TRBD1 or TRBD2 (5 bases each). The V gene lost 3 bases and the J gene lost 5 bases, with 16 bases spanning the gap. This CDR3 is built from 15 residues. Germline CDR1 SEHNR, CDR2 FQNEAQ (reference sequence). CDR3 in amino acids: CASSLSPGLAETQYF. In DNA form, the CDR3 reads TGTGCCAGCAGCTTGTCTCCGGGGCTAGCCGAGACCCAGTACTTC.

The gene calls are TRBV15 and TRBJ1-2; maybe TRBD1 (6 bases). The CDR3 consists of 15 residues. Per the germline V gene, CDR1 is LNHNV and CDR2 is YYDKDF (reference sequence). Deletions cut 0 bases from V and 7 bases from J, with 15 bases between. The CDR3 reads CATSREQSGTSGYTF. Written as DNA, the CDR3 is TGTGCCACCAGCAGAGAACAATCCGGGACAAGTGGCTACACCTTC.

This clone was seen more than once but under ten times. The chain joins TRBV5-1 to TRBJ2-1, with 10 bases lining up with TRBD1. The CDR3 loop spans 13 amino acids. From germline, CDR1 is SGHRS and CDR2 YFSETQ. The V segment lost 7 bases and the J segment 7 bases; nucleotides outside the gene matches: 5. CDR3 DNA sequence: TGCGCCAGCGGACCGGGACAGGGGAATGAGCAGTTCTTC. The encoded protein is CASGPGQGNEQFF.

V gene TRBV7-6 combines with J gene TRBJ1-3; D ambiguous. This CDR3 has 14 residues. V lost 5 bases and J lost 0, with 8 bases in between. Germline CDR1 is SGHVS and CDR2 is FNYEAQ. CDR3 sequence: CASSKRDSGNTIYF. The CDR3 nucleotides read TGTGCCAGCAGCAAGCGAGACTCTGGAAACACCATATATTTT.

The CDR3 here is CASSYLVGEEGVTDTQYF. CDR3 nucleotides: TGTGCCAGCAGCTATTTAGTGGGGGAAGAGGGGGTCACAGATACGCAGTATTTT. The J gene is TRBJ2-3, the V gene TRBV13; weak D call: TRBD1 (6 bases). The germline V and J ends were trimmed by 4 bases and 2 bases, with 22 bases remaining between them. The CDR3 runs to 18 residues. Germline CDR1 and CDR2: PRHDT and FYEKMQ (reference sequence).